This T cell receptor (beta chain) was obtained from a study of T cell repertoires in cytomegalovirus infection. Study in general: Public TCR beta signatures marked donors with CMV infection and the matching HLA. Overall study findings and caveats: CMV-specific TCR beta clonotypes restricted by HLA-C were the ones dominating the ex vivo response. Accumulated public TCR beta family frequency recognized individuals carrying CMV together with the relevant HLA.

The CDR3 is made up of 14 amino acids. Trimming at V came to 0 bases and at J to 3 bases, leaving 1 base not matched to a gene. The V gene's germline CDR1 is MDHEN and CDR2 SYDVKM. One entry per CDR3 protein results from TCRdb running MiXCR on the reads. The profile covers about 740,000 distinct CDR3 sequences, with about a third appearing a single time and 2.5% to 3.5% taken by the ten largest. Note on this clonotype: Its antigen is unidentified.

This receptor was obtained from a human donor in good health (CMV status not recorded). Some clones in this sample may be carry-over from other donors' samples. Sequencing input: PBMCs. The rearrangement uses TRBV28 and TRBJ2-5, with 7 bases matching TRBD1. The CDR3 bases are TGTGCCAGCAGTTTATGGCAGGGGGAAGAGACCCAGTACTTC. Its translation is CASSLWQGEETQYF.